These T cell receptor beta chains were read from a single sample in a study of shared clonotypes between healthy human individuals. Assay: immunoSEQ multiplex PCR; the TCRdb copy retains only in-frame clones and omits some. The table records fewer than 1.4 million clones, around 78% of them present only once. Sequences were obtained from memory CD4+ T cells from PBMCs. These receptors were taken from a man aged 18 to 35 in good health. Some clones in this sample may be carry-over from other donors' samples. Each CDR3 is given with its conserved first and last residue. A D gene is named only where the DNA matches it firmly. The size of a clone is reported for some rows only, either as once, few or many, or as a class for expanded clones.

V: TRBV7-2
size: NA
D: NA
J: TRBJ2-3
DNA: TGTGCCAGCAGCCAAATCAGAATCGGGGCAGATACGCAGTATTTT
CDR3: CASSQIRIGADTQYF

V: TRBV28
size: NA
D: NA
J: TRBJ1-3
DNA: TGTGCCGTCCCGGGCTCTGGAAACACCATATATTTT
CDR3: CAVPGSGNTIYF

V: TRBV11-3
size: NA
D: NA
J: TRBJ2-2
DNA: TGTGCCAGCAGCCTGAATACCGGGGAGCTGTTTTTT
CDR3: CASSLNTGELFF

V: TRBV19
size: NA
D: TRBD2
J: TRBJ2-1
DNA: TGTGCCAGTAGTAAAGATATAGCGGGAGGCTCCTACAATGAGCAGTTCTTC
CDR3: CASSKDIAGGSYNEQFF

V: TRBV7-8
size: NA
D: NA
J: TRBJ2-3
DNA: TGTGCCAGCAGCTTAGTCGCTCAGGGAAGAGGGACAGATACGCAGTATTTT
CDR3: CASSLVAQGRGTDTQYF

V: TRBV9
size: NA
D: NA
J: TRBJ2-2
DNA: TGTGCCAGCAGCCGCAGGGAGGGGGCAAATACCGGGGAGCTGTTTTTT
CDR3: CASSRREGANTGELFF

V: TRBV28
size: NA
D: TRBD1
J: TRBJ1-2
DNA: TGTGCCAGCAGTTTAAGGACAGGGGTTGAACACTTC
CDR3: CASSLRTGVEHF

V: TRBV30
size: NA
D: NA
J: TRBJ2-3
DNA: TGTGCCTGGAGTGTAAGGGCGGATACGCAGTATTTT
CDR3: CAWSVRADTQYF

V: TRBV19
size: once
D: NA
J: TRBJ1-5
DNA: TGTGCCAGTAGTGCGCAGGGGAGCAATCAGCCCCAGCATTTT
CDR3: CASSAQGSNQPQHF

V: TRBV2
size: NA
D: NA
J: TRBJ1-2
DNA: TGTGCCAGCAGACACAGGGAGGGCTATGGCTACACCTTC
CDR3: CASRHREGYGYTF

V: TRBV5-1
size: NA
D: TRBD1
J: TRBJ1-1
DNA: TGCGCCAGCAGCTTGTCTGTACAGGGGACGATCTCGGGGGGAGCTTTCTTT
CDR3: CASSLSVQGTISGGAFF

V: TRBV4-3
size: NA
D: TRBD2
J: TRBJ2-2
DNA: TGCGCCAGCAGCCCCCGACAACTAGCGGGAACTACCGGGGAGCTGTTTTTT
CDR3: CASSPRQLAGTTGELFF

V: TRBV7-3
size: NA
D: NA
J: TRBJ2-2
DNA: TGTGCCAGCAGCTTAAATCGCCTCGGCGGGCTGTTTTTT
CDR3: CASSLNRLGGLFF

V: TRBV15
size: NA
D: TRBD1
J: TRBJ2-7
DNA: TGTGCCACCAGCAGAGTGGGACAGGGTTTAGCCGAGCAGTACTTC
CDR3: CATSRVGQGLAEQYF

V: TRBV18
size: many
D: NA
J: TRBJ2-7
DNA: TGTGCCAGCTCACCAAGCGGGCCCTCCTACGAGCAGTACTTC
CDR3: CASSPSGPSYEQYF

V: TRBV28
size: NA
D: TRBD1
J: TRBJ1-2
DNA: TGTGCCAGCAGTGAGGGACAGGGCCGCTATGGCTACACCTTC
CDR3: CASSEGQGRYGYTF

V: TRBV28
size: NA
D: TRBD1
J: TRBJ1-4
DNA: TGTGCCAGCAATCCAGGGGGCGGGAATGAAAAACTGTTTTTT
CDR3: CASNPGGGNEKLFF

V: TRBV20-1
size: NA
D: TRBD2
J: TRBJ2-3
DNA: TGCAGTGCCACCGGGGGGGATACGCAGTATTTT
CDR3: CSATGGDTQYF

V: TRBV5-4
size: NA
D: NA
J: TRBJ2-1
DNA: TGTGCCAGCAGCTTGGCCGGCAGGGATGAGCAGTTCTTC
CDR3: CASSLAGRDEQFF

V: TRBV6-5
size: NA
D: NA
J: TRBJ2-3
DNA: TGTGCCAGCCGCCCGGACGGTCTAACAGATACGCAGTATTTT
CDR3: CASRPDGLTDTQYF

V: TRBV6-1
size: NA
D: NA
J: TRBJ2-4
DNA: TGTGCCAGCAGTGAAAGGAGGGGCCATCGGGCCGAACCCAAAATAGCCAAAAACATTCAGTACTTC
CDR3: CASSERRGHRAEPKIAKNIQYF

V: TRBV28
size: many
D: NA
J: TRBJ2-7
DNA: TGTGCCAGCACCTCGGGCGGGGAGTCCTACGAGCAGTACTTC
CDR3: CASTSGGESYEQYF

V: TRBV19
size: NA
D: TRBD2
J: TRBJ2-1
DNA: TGTGCCAGTAGCCGAAGGGCGGAGGGCGGGAGCTCCTACAATGAGCAGTTCTTC
CDR3: CASSRRAEGGSSYNEQFF

V: TRBV9
size: NA
D: NA
J: TRBJ2-5
DNA: TGTGCCAGCAGCGCAGGGAACCAAGAGACCCAGTACTTC
CDR3: CASSAGNQETQYF

V: TRBV6-1
size: NA
D: NA
J: TRBJ2-4
DNA: TGTGCCAGCACCCAGTGGGGGGAGGGGGAGAAGGTTCAGTACTTC
CDR3: CASTQWGEGEKVQYF